Listed below are T cell receptor beta chains from one sample, sequenced in a study of T cell responses to AZD1222 COVID-19 vaccine. Profiled with immunoSEQ multiplex PCR; TCRdb holds only in-frame clones, not every one. Of about 130,000 clones in the sample, approximately 91% were seen once. The sequenced sample was peripheral blood, obtained 28 days after the second AZD1222 dose. The receptors were gathered from an adult who received the AZD1222 COVID-19 vaccine. CDR3s include the opening cysteine and the closing phenylalanine or tryptophan. Each record gives: clone size, CDR3 length, J gene, D gene, V gene, CDR3 DNA, CDR3 protein. The D gene is left open where the match is weak. A clone size is listed for some rows: how often the clone was seen (once, few, many), or a class if it is expanded.

clone size: .
CDR3 length: 13
J gene: TRBJ1-2
D gene: .
V gene: TRBV9
CDR3 DNA: TGTGCCAGCAGCGTAGGGGGGTCGGATGGCTACACCTTC
CDR3 protein: CASSVGGSDGYTF

clone size: .
CDR3 length: 12
J gene: TRBJ1-2
D gene: .
V gene: TRBV21-1
CDR3 DNA: TGTGCCAGCAGCAAACATAACTATGGCTACACCTTC
CDR3 protein: CASSKHNYGYTF

clone size: .
CDR3 length: 15
J gene: TRBJ1-6
D gene: .
V gene: TRBV9
CDR3 DNA: TGTGCCAGCCGACGAGAGGACGGGTATAATTCACCCCTCCACTTT
CDR3 protein: CASRREDGYNSPLHF

clone size: .
CDR3 length: 13
J gene: TRBJ2-7
D gene: TRBD1
V gene: TRBV4-2
CDR3 DNA: TGTGCCAGCAGCCCGGGACAGTCCTACGAGCAGTACTTC
CDR3 protein: CASSPGQSYEQYF

clone size: .
CDR3 length: 12
J gene: TRBJ1-4
D gene: .
V gene: TRBV2
CDR3 DNA: TGTGCCAGCAGTGAACAGAATGAAAAACTGTTTTTT
CDR3 protein: CASSEQNEKLFF

clone size: .
CDR3 length: 13
J gene: TRBJ2-1
D gene: .
V gene: TRBV7-7
CDR3 DNA: TGTGCCAGCAGCTCGGGACTCTACAATGAGCAGTTCTTC
CDR3 protein: CASSSGLYNEQFF

clone size: .
CDR3 length: 15
J gene: TRBJ1-4
D gene: .
V gene: TRBV2
CDR3 DNA: TGTGCCAGCAGTGTGGTGACGGGAACTAATGAAAAACTGTTTTTT
CDR3 protein: CASSVVTGTNEKLFF

clone size: .
CDR3 length: 16
J gene: TRBJ1-1
D gene: .
V gene: TRBV28
CDR3 DNA: TGTGCCAGCAGTTTATTTGTCCGGGGTTTGAACACTGAAGCTTTCTTT
CDR3 protein: CASSLFVRGLNTEAFF

clone size: .
CDR3 length: 15
J gene: TRBJ1-5
D gene: TRBD1
V gene: TRBV7-8
CDR3 DNA: TGTGCCAGCAGCGTGGGACAGGGGGCTGGTCAGCCCCAGCATTTT
CDR3 protein: CASSVGQGAGQPQHF

clone size: .
CDR3 length: 15
J gene: TRBJ1-2
D gene: TRBD1
V gene: TRBV7-9
CDR3 DNA: TGTGCCAGCAGCAGGTACAGGGGTGGTGGCTATGGCTACACCTTC
CDR3 protein: CASSRYRGGGYGYTF

clone size: .
CDR3 length: 13
J gene: TRBJ2-1
D gene: .
V gene: TRBV6-5
CDR3 DNA: TGTGCCAGCAGTTACATGGAGGCCCATGAGCAGTTCTTC
CDR3 protein: CASSYMEAHEQFF

clone size: .
CDR3 length: 16
J gene: TRBJ2-1
D gene: TRBD1
V gene: TRBV4-1
CDR3 DNA: TGCGCCAGCAGCCATGTTCTCAGGGACAGGGGGGATGAGCAGTTCTTC
CDR3 protein: CASSHVLRDRGDEQFF

clone size: .
CDR3 length: 17
J gene: TRBJ2-3
D gene: .
V gene: TRBV4-2
CDR3 DNA: TGTGCCAGCAGCCAAGTACGAGTAGAACGGGAGAAAGATACGCAGTATTTT
CDR3 protein: CASSQVRVEREKDTQYF

clone size: .
CDR3 length: 16
J gene: TRBJ2-1
D gene: .
V gene: TRBV19
CDR3 DNA: TGTGCCAGTAGTATAGTTGGGAGCTCTTTCTACAATGAGCAGTTCTTC
CDR3 protein: CASSIVGSSFYNEQFF

clone size: .
CDR3 length: 16
J gene: TRBJ2-7
D gene: TRBD2
V gene: TRBV5-6
CDR3 DNA: TGTGCCAGCAGCTTGTACCTAGCGGGGGACTCCTACGAGCAGTACTTC
CDR3 protein: CASSLYLAGDSYEQYF

clone size: .
CDR3 length: 13
J gene: TRBJ1-3
D gene: TRBD1
V gene: TRBV5-1
CDR3 DNA: TGCGCCAGCAGCTGGGACAGGGGGAACACCATATATTTT
CDR3 protein: CASSWDRGNTIYF

clone size: .
CDR3 length: 13
J gene: TRBJ2-5
D gene: .
V gene: TRBV5-6
CDR3 DNA: TGTGCCAGCAGCCTCCGGACTGGGGAGACCCAGTACTTC
CDR3 protein: CASSLRTGETQYF

clone size: .
CDR3 length: 15
J gene: TRBJ2-7
D gene: .
V gene: TRBV18
CDR3 DNA: TGTGCCAGCTCTCCAGGAGGGATACTCTCCTACGAGCAGTACTTC
CDR3 protein: CASSPGGILSYEQYF

clone size: .
CDR3 length: 13
J gene: TRBJ1-2
D gene: TRBD1
V gene: TRBV12-3/TRBV12-4
CDR3 DNA: TGTGCCAGCAGTCCCGGACAGGGGGCCGGCTACACCTTC
CDR3 protein: CASSPGQGAGYTF

clone size: .
CDR3 length: 15
J gene: TRBJ2-1
D gene: TRBD1
V gene: TRBV28
CDR3 DNA: TGTGCCAGCAGTTGGGGGACAGGGGTTTTGAATGAGCAGTTCTTC
CDR3 protein: CASSWGTGVLNEQFF

clone size: .
CDR3 length: 14
J gene: TRBJ2-2
D gene: .
V gene: TRBV21-1
CDR3 DNA: TGTGCCAGCAGCAAAGATAAAAGTACCGGGGAGCTGTTTTTT
CDR3 protein: CASSKDKSTGELFF

clone size: .
CDR3 length: 16
J gene: TRBJ1-5
D gene: TRBD1
V gene: TRBV6-2/TRBV6-3
CDR3 DNA: TGTGCCAGCAGTTACTCCGGGACAGGTAGCAATCAGCCCCAGCATTTT
CDR3 protein: CASSYSGTGSNQPQHF

clone size: .
CDR3 length: 13
J gene: TRBJ2-7
D gene: .
V gene: TRBV19
CDR3 DNA: TGTGCCAGTAGCGGGGACACCACCTACGAGCAGTACTTC
CDR3 protein: CASSGDTTYEQYF

clone size: .
CDR3 length: 15
J gene: TRBJ2-7
D gene: TRBD1
V gene: TRBV5-5
CDR3 DNA: TGTGCCAGCAGCTTGATCGGACAGGGATCCTACGAGCAGTACTTC
CDR3 protein: CASSLIGQGSYEQYF

clone size: .
CDR3 length: 18
J gene: TRBJ1-1
D gene: .
V gene: TRBV4-2
CDR3 DNA: TGTGCCAGCAGTACAGTAAAAACGGGGTTTGACGTGAACACTGAAGCTTTCTTT
CDR3 protein: CASSTVKTGFDVNTEAFF

clone size: .
CDR3 length: 15
J gene: TRBJ1-2
D gene: TRBD1
V gene: TRBV4-1
CDR3 DNA: TGCGCCAGCAGCCTCCCGGGACAGGGTTTCTATGGCTACACCTTC
CDR3 protein: CASSLPGQGFYGYTF

clone size: .
CDR3 length: 15
J gene: TRBJ1-2
D gene: .
V gene: TRBV5-6
CDR3 DNA: TGTGCCAGCAGCTCCCCAGGGGAGGGAAGCTATGGCTACACCTTC
CDR3 protein: CASSSPGEGSYGYTF

clone size: .
CDR3 length: 11
J gene: TRBJ2-1
D gene: .
V gene: TRBV27
CDR3 DNA: TGTGCCAGCAGCCGGTACAATGAGCAGTTCTTC
CDR3 protein: CASSRYNEQFF

clone size: .
CDR3 length: 15
J gene: TRBJ2-7
D gene: TRBD2
V gene: TRBV28
CDR3 DNA: TGTGCCAGCACGGATGGGACTAGCGCCAGGTACGAGCAGTACTTC
CDR3 protein: CASTDGTSARYEQYF

clone size: once
CDR3 length: 16
J gene: TRBJ2-1
D gene: TRBD2
V gene: TRBV7-3
CDR3 DNA: TGTGCCAGCAGCTCCTCCGGGACTAGCGTATACAATGAGCAGTTCTTC
CDR3 protein: CASSSSGTSVYNEQFF

clone size: .
CDR3 length: 13
J gene: TRBJ1-3
D gene: TRBD1
V gene: TRBV24-1
CDR3 DNA: TGTGCCACCAGTGATTTCGGGACAGGGGGGATATATTTT
CDR3 protein: CATSDFGTGGIYF

clone size: once
CDR3 length: 15
J gene: TRBJ2-5
D gene: TRBD1
V gene: TRBV7-6
CDR3 DNA: TGTGCCAGCAGCTCGTCGGGACAGTCCGTGGAGACCCAGTACTTC
CDR3 protein: CASSSSGQSVETQYF

clone size: .
CDR3 length: 12
J gene: TRBJ2-1
D gene: .
V gene: TRBV7-9
CDR3 DNA: TGTGCCAGCAGTCCTAGTAGGGGTGAGCAGTTCTTC
CDR3 protein: CASSPSRGEQFF

clone size: .
CDR3 length: 13
J gene: TRBJ2-2
D gene: TRBD2
V gene: TRBV30
CDR3 DNA: TGTGCCTGGAGGGGCGGGAGAGCCGGGGAGCTGTTTTTT
CDR3 protein: CAWRGGRAGELFF

clone size: .
CDR3 length: 13
J gene: TRBJ1-1
D gene: TRBD1
V gene: TRBV29-1
CDR3 DNA: TGCAGCGTTGGTTGGGACAGGGGAACTGAAGCTTTCTTT
CDR3 protein: CSVGWDRGTEAFF

clone size: .
CDR3 length: 11
J gene: TRBJ1-4
D gene: TRBD1
V gene: TRBV20-1
CDR3 DNA: TGCAGTGCTACCAGGACAGGGCGGCTGTTTTTT
CDR3 protein: CSATRTGRLFF

clone size: .
CDR3 length: 14
J gene: TRBJ1-2
D gene: TRBD1
V gene: TRBV10-3
CDR3 DNA: TGTGCCATCAGGGGGGACAGGGGACAGGGTGGCTACACCTTC
CDR3 protein: CAIRGDRGQGGYTF

clone size: once
CDR3 length: 24
J gene: TRBJ1-3
D gene: .
V gene: TRBV24-1
CDR3 DNA: TGTGCCACCAGTGATTTGCAGGAACTGGAGGTACAGGCTCCCGAATGGTCTTCTGGAAACACCATATATTTT
CDR3 protein: CATSDLQELEVQAPEWSSGNTIYF

clone size: .
CDR3 length: 15
J gene: TRBJ2-2
D gene: .
V gene: TRBV19
CDR3 DNA: TGTGCCAGTAGATACAGAGACCCGAACACCGGGGAGCTGTTTTTT
CDR3 protein: CASRYRDPNTGELFF

clone size: .
CDR3 length: 12
J gene: TRBJ2-7
D gene: .
V gene: TRBV29-1
CDR3 DNA: TGCAGCGTTCGTCTAGCACACTACGAGCAGTACTTC
CDR3 protein: CSVRLAHYEQYF

clone size: .
CDR3 length: 15
J gene: TRBJ1-2
D gene: .
V gene: TRBV6-5
CDR3 DNA: TGTGCCAGCAGCCGCCGACAGACAAGCCTCTATGGCTACACCTTC
CDR3 protein: CASSRRQTSLYGYTF

clone size: .
CDR3 length: 15
J gene: TRBJ2-2
D gene: TRBD1
V gene: TRBV5-1
CDR3 DNA: TGCGCCAGCAGCCCGGGACAGCTTAACACCGGGGAGCTGTTTTTT
CDR3 protein: CASSPGQLNTGELFF

clone size: .
CDR3 length: 13
J gene: TRBJ2-7
D gene: TRBD1
V gene: TRBV7-9
CDR3 DNA: TGTGCCATCGGACAGGGGGATTCCTACGAGCAGTACTTC
CDR3 protein: CAIGQGDSYEQYF

clone size: .
CDR3 length: 15
J gene: TRBJ1-5
D gene: .
V gene: TRBV19
CDR3 DNA: TGTGCCAGTAGTATTTATGGTACTAGCAATCAGCCCCAGCATTTT
CDR3 protein: CASSIYGTSNQPQHF

clone size: .
CDR3 length: 15
J gene: TRBJ2-3
D gene: .
V gene: TRBV24-1
CDR3 DNA: TGTGCCACCAGTGACAGACAGATTAGCACAGATACGCAGTATTTT
CDR3 protein: CATSDRQISTDTQYF

clone size: .
CDR3 length: 14
J gene: TRBJ1-6
D gene: TRBD1
V gene: TRBV5-6
CDR3 DNA: TGTGCCAGCAGCTACACGACAGGGCAGTCACCCCTCCACTTT
CDR3 protein: CASSYTTGQSPLHF

clone size: .
CDR3 length: 16
J gene: TRBJ2-7
D gene: .
V gene: TRBV30
CDR3 DNA: TGTGCCTGGAGTGTTCTTACAGGTGGAGGCTCCTACGAGCAGTACTTC
CDR3 protein: CAWSVLTGGGSYEQYF

clone size: .
CDR3 length: 15
J gene: TRBJ2-7
D gene: TRBD1
V gene: TRBV11-1
CDR3 DNA: TGTGCCAGCAGCCGGACAGGGACAGTTTACCACGAGCAGTACTTC
CDR3 protein: CASSRTGTVYHEQYF

clone size: .
CDR3 length: 14
J gene: TRBJ1-1
D gene: .
V gene: TRBV6-5
CDR3 DNA: TGTGCCAGCACCCCCTCACAGGGAAACACTGAAGCTTTCTTT
CDR3 protein: CASTPSQGNTEAFF

clone size: once
CDR3 length: 14
J gene: TRBJ2-1
D gene: .
V gene: TRBV9
CDR3 DNA: TGTGCCAGCAGCGAGCAAAGCTCCTACAATGAGCAGTTCTTC
CDR3 protein: CASSEQSSYNEQFF

clone size: .
CDR3 length: 15
J gene: TRBJ1-2
D gene: .
V gene: TRBV10-3
CDR3 DNA: TGTGCCATCAGTGGTATAATGAGGGGTTCCTATGGCTACACCTTC
CDR3 protein: CAISGIMRGSYGYTF

clone size: .
CDR3 length: 12
J gene: TRBJ1-1
D gene: .
V gene: TRBV28
CDR3 DNA: TGTGCCAGCAGTTTAGGGTACCCTGAAGCTTTCTTT
CDR3 protein: CASSLGYPEAFF

clone size: .
CDR3 length: 15
J gene: TRBJ1-2
D gene: .
V gene: TRBV9
CDR3 DNA: TGTGCCAGCAGCGTGGAGGGGGAACCCCGAGGTGGCTACACCTTC
CDR3 protein: CASSVEGEPRGGYTF

clone size: few
CDR3 length: 12
J gene: TRBJ1-1
D gene: .
V gene: TRBV29-1
CDR3 DNA: TGCAGCGTTGAAAAGATGAACACTGAAGCTTTCTTT
CDR3 protein: CSVEKMNTEAFF

clone size: .
CDR3 length: 12
J gene: TRBJ2-2
D gene: .
V gene: TRBV2
CDR3 DNA: TGTGCCAGCAGTGAAGACAGCGGGGAGCTGTTTTTT
CDR3 protein: CASSEDSGELFF

clone size: .
CDR3 length: 16
J gene: TRBJ1-2
D gene: TRBD1
V gene: TRBV18
CDR3 DNA: TGTGCCAGCTCACGGGGACAGGGCCTCCTGTCCTATGGCTACACCTTC
CDR3 protein: CASSRGQGLLSYGYTF

clone size: .
CDR3 length: 17
J gene: TRBJ2-7
D gene: .
V gene: TRBV19
CDR3 DNA: TGTGCCAGTAGTCCGGTCCCCGGGGGCCTAAGCTCCTACGAGCAGTACTTC
CDR3 protein: CASSPVPGGLSSYEQYF